This note documents a single T cell receptor beta chain sequence. Its antigen is currently unknown. This specimen belongs to a study of cytomegalovirus exposure and HLA in healthy donors. Study results and caveats: Researchers counted around 150 TCR beta chains as cytomegalovirus-associated. Most sequenced TCRs were rare (though some public TCRs occurred in many donors). Serostatus for CMV was the only available immune exposure information. A later analysis reported that several of the most significant clusters appeared to be linked to common viral pathogens, among them Epstein-Barr virus.

V shed 7 bases and J shed 7 bases, with 7 bases lying between them. The length of the CDR3 is 10 residues. Germline-derived CDR1 and CDR2 are MNHEY and SVGAGI. Primers included in the PCR were 60 Vbeta and 13 Jbeta primers. Sequencing was performed with immunoSEQ multiplex PCR; in TCRdb, only in-frame clones are kept and a portion is missing. The sample has around 180,000 clones, roughly 81% seen once. This chain joins TRBV6-5 and TRBJ1-1, with D perhaps TRBD1 (6 bases). Sequencing was performed on PBMCs. This sequence originates from a girl between 5 and 17 years old in good health and CMV-seropositive. The CDR3 spells CASIGGEAFF. For the CDR3, the DNA is TGTGCCAGCATAGGGGGTGAAGCTTTCTTT.